The clone carrying this T cell receptor beta chain came up a few times. Antigen unknown. The data originate from a study of long-term antiretroviral therapy in people with HIV. Study-level results: Repertoires from HIV showed CDR3 length ranges narrower than those of controls.

At the survey level, the v3.0 immunoSEQ assay was run. Only in-frame clones appear in the TCRdb table, and some are missing; sequencing was by immunoSEQ multiplex PCR. This sample has some 35,000 clones, with approximately 95% found just once. The CDR3 extends over 14 amino acids. The V gene end was trimmed by 5 bases and the J gene end by 6 bases; junction bases not matched to a gene: 3. The germline gives CDR1 LNHDA, CDR2 SQIVND (reference sequence). At least two post-ART and at least one pre-ART PBMC sample were available for each donor. The sequencing here drew on unsorted PBMCs, taken around 5.5 years after starting antiretroviral therapy. The chain couples TRBV19 to TRBJ2-1; 11 bases fit TRBD2. The sequence was collected from a woman aged 45 to 65 with HIV. This CDR3 is CASSFSGGANEQFF. In nucleotides, the CDR3 is TGTGCCAGTAGTTTTAGCGGGGGGGCCAATGAGCAGTTCTTC.